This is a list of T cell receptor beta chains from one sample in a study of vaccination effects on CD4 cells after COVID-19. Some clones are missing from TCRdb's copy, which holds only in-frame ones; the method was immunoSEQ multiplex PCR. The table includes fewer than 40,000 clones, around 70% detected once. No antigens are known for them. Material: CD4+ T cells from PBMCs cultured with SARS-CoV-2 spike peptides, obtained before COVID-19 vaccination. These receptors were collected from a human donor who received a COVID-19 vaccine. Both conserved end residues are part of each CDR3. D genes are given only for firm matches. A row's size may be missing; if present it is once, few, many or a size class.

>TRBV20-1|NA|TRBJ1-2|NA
CSADGTGGYTF
TGCAGTGCGGACGGGACTGGGGGCTACACCTTC
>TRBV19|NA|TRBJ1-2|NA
CASTRPERKAAAKRDGYTF
TGTGCCAGCACCCGCCCCGAACGGAAGGCGGCAGCCAAGAGAGATGGCTACACCTTC
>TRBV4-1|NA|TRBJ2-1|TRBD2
CASSPDPGLAGGNNEQFF
TGCGCCAGCAGCCCCGATCCCGGACTAGCGGGGGGCAACAATGAGCAGTTCTTC
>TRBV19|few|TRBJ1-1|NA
CASSIAGANTEAFF
TGTGCCAGTAGTATTGCAGGGGCGAACACTGAAGCTTTCTTT
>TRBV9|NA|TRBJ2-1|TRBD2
CASSRDYFRYNEQFF
TGTGCCAGCAGCCGGGACTACTTTCGATACAATGAGCAGTTCTTC
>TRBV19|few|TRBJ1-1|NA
CATRPLAYTNTEAFF
TGTGCCACCCGACCCCTCGCATACACAAACACTGAAGCTTTCTTT
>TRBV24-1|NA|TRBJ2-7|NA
CATSARGYEQYF
TGTGCCACCAGTGCCAGGGGCTACGAGCAGTACTTC
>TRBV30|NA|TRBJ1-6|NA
CACGRDNSPLHF
TGTGCCTGCGGACGAGATAATTCACCCCTCCACTTT
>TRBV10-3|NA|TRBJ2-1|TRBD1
CAISGQGMGAGGEQFF
TGTGCCATCAGTGGACAGGGTATGGGGGCCGGAGGTGAGCAGTTCTTC
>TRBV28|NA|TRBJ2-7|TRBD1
CATGTGVIYEQYF
TGTGCCACCGGGACAGGGGTCATCTACGAGCAGTACTTC
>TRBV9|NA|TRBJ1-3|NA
CASSVESSGNTIYF
TGTGCCAGCAGCGTAGAGTCCTCTGGAAACACCATATATTTT
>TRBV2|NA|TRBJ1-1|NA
CASTREGTEAFF
TGTGCCAGCACGCGGGAGGGCACTGAAGCTTTCTTT
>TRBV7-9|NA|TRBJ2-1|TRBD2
CASSFIPRLAGGPDEQFF
TGTGCCAGCAGCTTCATTCCGAGGTTGGCGGGAGGGCCTGATGAGCAGTTCTTC
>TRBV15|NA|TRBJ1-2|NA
CATSREFRYGYTF
TGTGCCACCAGCAGAGAGTTTCGGTATGGCTACACCTTC
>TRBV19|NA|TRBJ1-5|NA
CASSIGQWGNQPQHF
TGTGCCAGTAGTATCGGACAGTGGGGTAATCAGCCCCAGCATTTT
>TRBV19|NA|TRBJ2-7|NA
CASSIGHSYEQYF
TGTGCCAGTAGTATAGGACACTCCTACGAGCAGTACTTC
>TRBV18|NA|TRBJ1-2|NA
CASSPVGSYGYTF
TGTGCCAGCTCACCAGTGGGCAGCTATGGCTACACCTTC
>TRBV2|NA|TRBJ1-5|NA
CASSEGGGWRSNQPQHF
TGTGCCAGCAGTGAAGGAGGGGGGTGGCGGAGCAATCAGCCCCAGCATTTT
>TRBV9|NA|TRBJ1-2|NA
CASSGSRPETSNYGYTF
TGTGCCAGCAGCGGATCCAGGCCCGAGACTTCTAACTATGGCTACACCTTC
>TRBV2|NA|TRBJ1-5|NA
CASSERSPSNQPQHF
TGTGCCAGCAGTGAAAGGAGTCCTAGCAATCAGCCCCAGCATTTT
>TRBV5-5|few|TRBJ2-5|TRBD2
CASSTGTSGVTETQYF
TGTGCCAGCAGCACCGGGACTAGCGGGGTGACAGAGACCCAGTACTTC
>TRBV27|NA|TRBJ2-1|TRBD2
CASSLYRGGEQFF
TGTGCCAGCAGTTTATATCGGGGGGGGGAGCAGTTCTTC
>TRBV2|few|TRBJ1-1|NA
CASSGGEGWMAEAFF
TGTGCCAGCAGTGGCGGTGAAGGGTGGATGGCTGAAGCTTTCTTT
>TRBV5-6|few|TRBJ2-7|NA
CASSLGSGQRPYEQYF
TGTGCCAGCAGCTTAGGATCTGGACAGAGGCCCTACGAGCAGTACTTC
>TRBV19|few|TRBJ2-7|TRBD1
CASSRQGKEYEQYF
TGTGCCAGTAGTCGACAGGGAAAGGAATACGAGCAGTACTTC
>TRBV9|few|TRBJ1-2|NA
CASSVGTSPKIGYTF
TGTGCCAGCAGCGTTGGGACCTCGCCCAAGATCGGCTACACCTTC
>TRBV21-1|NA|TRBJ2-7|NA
CASSNPDRGAYEQYF
TGTGCCAGCAGCAACCCGGACAGGGGTGCCTACGAGCAGTACTTC
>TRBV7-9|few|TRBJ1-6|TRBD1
CASRRQGRGSPLHF
TGTGCCAGCAGACGACAGGGACGGGGGTCACCCCTCCACTTT
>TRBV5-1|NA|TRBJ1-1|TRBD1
CASSFSQGDTEAFF
TGCGCCAGCAGCTTCTCGCAGGGGGACACTGAAGCTTTCTTT
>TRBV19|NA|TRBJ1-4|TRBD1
CASALGTANEKLFF
TGTGCCAGTGCGTTGGGGACAGCTAATGAAAAACTGTTTTTT
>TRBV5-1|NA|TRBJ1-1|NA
CASRTDPGWMNTEAFF
TGCGCCAGCCGAACTGACCCCGGATGGATGAACACTGAAGCTTTCTTT
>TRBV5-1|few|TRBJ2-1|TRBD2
CASSFGKRGDYEQFF
TGCGCCAGCAGCTTCGGGAAGCGGGGGGACTATGAGCAGTTCTTC
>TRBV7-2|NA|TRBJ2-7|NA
CASSLARRSQGEQYF
TGTGCCAGCAGCTTAGCGAGAAGGTCCCAGGGGGAGCAGTACTTC
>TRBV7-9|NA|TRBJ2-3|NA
CASSPRQSTDTQYF
TGTGCCAGCAGCCCGCGACAGAGCACAGATACGCAGTATTTT
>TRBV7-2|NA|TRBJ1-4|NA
CASSNEAGNNEKLFF
TGTGCCAGCAGCAACGAGGCGGGCAATAATGAAAAACTGTTTTTT
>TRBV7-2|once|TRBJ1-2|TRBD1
CASSFRGDGYTF
TGTGCCAGCAGCTTCAGGGGGGATGGCTACACCTTC
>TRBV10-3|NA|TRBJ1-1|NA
CAIRQPWGSNTEAFF
TGTGCCATCAGACAACCATGGGGGTCGAACACTGAAGCTTTCTTT
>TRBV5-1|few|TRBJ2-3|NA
CASSLSTDTQYF
TGCGCCAGCAGCCTGTCGACAGATACGCAGTATTTT
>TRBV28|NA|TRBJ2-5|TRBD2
CASSRTSGRQETQYF
TGTGCCAGCAGCCGGACTAGCGGAAGACAAGAGACCCAGTACTTC
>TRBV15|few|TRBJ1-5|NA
CATTSRRDYQPQHF
TGTGCCACTACCAGTCGACGGGATTATCAGCCCCAGCATTTT
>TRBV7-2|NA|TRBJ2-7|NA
CASSLNPRGGEQYF
TGTGCCAGCAGCTTAAACCCCAGGGGGGGCGAGCAGTACTTC
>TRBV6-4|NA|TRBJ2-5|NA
CASSRAAGETQYF
TGTGCCAGCTCAAGGGCCGCGGGGGAGACCCAGTACTTC
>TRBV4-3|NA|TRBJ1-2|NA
CASSQAAGKFGGYTF
TGCGCCAGCAGCCAAGCCGCCGGGAAATTCGGAGGCTACACCTTC
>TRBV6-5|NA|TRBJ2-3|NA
CASSYSGSSTDTQYF
TGTGCCAGCAGTTACAGCGGGTCTAGCACAGATACGCAGTATTTT
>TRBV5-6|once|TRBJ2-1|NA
CASSFRDLYNEQFF
TGTGCCAGCAGCTTCCGGGACCTTTACAATGAGCAGTTCTTC
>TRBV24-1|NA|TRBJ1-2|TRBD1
CATSDFGDRGHGYTF
TGTGCCACCAGTGATTTTGGGGACAGGGGTCATGGCTACACCTTC
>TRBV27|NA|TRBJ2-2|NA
CASSFWENTGELFF
TGTGCCAGCAGTTTTTGGGAGAACACCGGGGAGCTGTTTTTT
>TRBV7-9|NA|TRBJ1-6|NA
CASSLNIRDSPLHF
TGTGCCAGCAGCTTAAATATAAGGGATTCACCCCTCCACTTT
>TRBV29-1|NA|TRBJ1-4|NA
CSVEERGLGEKLFF
TGCAGCGTTGAAGAACGGGGCCTAGGGGAAAAACTGTTTTTT
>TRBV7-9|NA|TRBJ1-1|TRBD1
CASSLGGQGTEAFF
TGTGCCAGCAGCTTAGGGGGACAGGGCACTGAAGCTTTCTTT
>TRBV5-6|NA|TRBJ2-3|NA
CASSLSGGSRTDTQYF
TGTGCCAGCAGCTTGTCCGGAGGGTCTCGCACAGATACGCAGTATTTT
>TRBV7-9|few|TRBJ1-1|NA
CASSSPPMKNTEAFF
TGTGCCAGCAGCTCCCCCCCGATGAAGAACACTGAAGCTTTCTTT
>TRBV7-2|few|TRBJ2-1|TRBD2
CASSLAGGRYNEQFF
TGTGCCAGCAGTCTAGCGGGGGGGCGATACAATGAGCAGTTCTTC
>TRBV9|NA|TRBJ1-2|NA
CASSVGRGFGYGYTF
TGTGCCAGCAGCGTAGGAAGAGGGTTTGGCTATGGCTACACCTTC
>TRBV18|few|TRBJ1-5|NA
CASSPAGLGQPQHF
TGTGCCAGCTCACCAGCAGGGTTAGGACAGCCCCAGCATTTT
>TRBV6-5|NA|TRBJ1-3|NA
CASSPGLEGNTIYF
TGTGCCAGCAGCCCGGGCCTGGAAGGAAACACCATATATTTT
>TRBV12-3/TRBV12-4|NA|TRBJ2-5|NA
CASSLDLAAQYF
TGTGCCAGCAGTTTAGACCTCGCGGCCCAGTACTTC
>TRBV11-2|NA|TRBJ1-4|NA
CASSLGSVNEKLFF
TGTGCCAGCAGCTTAGGTAGTGTTAATGAAAAACTGTTTTTT
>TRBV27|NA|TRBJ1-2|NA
CASSLRGGLYGYTF
TGTGCCAGCAGCCTCCGTGGGGGCCTCTATGGCTACACCTTC
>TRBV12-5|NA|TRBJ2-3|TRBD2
CASGRTGSPGLAGANSTDTQYF
TGTGCTAGTGGTCGAACAGGGTCCCCGGGACTAGCGGGAGCCAATAGCACAGATACGCAGTATTTT